One T cell receptor (beta chain) is described in this entry. The antigen remains unidentified. The data originate from a study of T cells after yellow fever vaccination. Study conclusions and caveats: Abundant clonotypes from the bulk population could have been carried over as contaminants into FACS-sorted repertoires. The booster saw the reappearance of most primary-vaccination clones (96% CD4, around 88% CD8). It was a small share of clonotypes that appeared in both CD4 and CD8 compartments.

A single record per CDR3 protein comes from TCRdb applying MiXCR to the 5' RACE reads. The sample contains about 120,000 distinct CDR3 sequences, roughly 15% of which appear only once. Germline values: CDR1 SGHRS, CDR2 YFSETQ. Trimming stripped 2 bases from V and 2 bases from J, with 11 bases between. The length of the CDR3 is 15 residues. The material was CD8+ T cells sorted from PBMCs, obtained 5 days after the yellow fever booster vaccination. V gene TRBV5-1 combines with J gene TRBJ1-5; no clear D gene. The source is a young man who received the YFV17D yellow fever vaccine. The CDR3, as DNA: TGCGCCAGCAGCTTAGAGGGTTGGGGCAATCAGCCCCAGCATTTT. Translating gives CASSLEGWGNQPQHF.